This T cell receptor (beta chain) is drawn from a study of PD-L1 blockade in urothelial cancer. On the study more broadly: Patients, treated from about 2014 onward, received atezolizumab 1,200 mg intravenously every 3 weeks.

Germline values: CDR1 LNHDA, CDR2 SQIVND (reference sequence). Trimming took off 5 bases at V and 1 base at J, with 8 bases between the two ends. The CDR3 consists of 13 residues. The sample holds a few counts of this clone. Repertoires were generated with immunoSEQ multiplex PCR, while TCRdb's copy carries only in-frame clones and drops some. The sample lists 20,000 to 25,000 clones; 84% were seen once. Metastatic or locally advanced urothelial carcinoma was present in the patients. A total of 1 to 8 samples per patient were collected pretreatment and on-treatment. The TCR comes from a man between 65 and 85 years old with urothelial cancer. This specimen consisted of PBMCs, obtained around atezolizumab (anti-PD-L1) treatment. The chain joins TRBV19 to TRBJ1-1; D is undetermined. In nucleotides, the CDR3 is TGTGCCAGTAGTGGAGTTCCGAACACTGAAGCTTTCTTT. This translates into CASSGVPNTEAFF. The full variable domain, with the rest looked up from reference TRBV19 and TRBJ1-1, is DGGITQSPKYLFRKEGQNVTLSCEQNLNHDAMYWYRQDPGQGLRLIYYSQIVNDFQKGDIAEGYSVSREKKESFPLTVTSAQKNPTAFYLCASSGVPNTEAFFGQGTRLTVV.